This T cell receptor (beta chain) was captured in a study of shared clonotypes between healthy human individuals. Study-level points and caveats: It was anticipated that sequencing depth would influence how many clonotypes donors shared. When naive CD4 clonotypes were compared across four donors, about 4.9% were shared.

A note on this clone: Antigen: not known.

The CDR3 contains 13 residues. V was clipped by 7 bases and J by 2 bases, with 12 bases between them. CDR1 and CDR2 (germline): MNHNS, SASEGT. Researchers divided each subset's genomic DNA evenly across several immunoSEQ plates. Sequenced by immunoSEQ multiplex PCR; TCRdb stores in-frame clones only, minus some. Here the sample spans 2 million to 2.5 million clones, around 95% being singletons. The clonotype was recovered from a man younger than 35 in good health. Sequencing was performed on naive CD4+ T cells sorted from blood. Described subset: CD45RA+ positively selected. This chain links TRBV6-1 with TRBJ2-7; D gene uncertain. This CDR3 reads CASIEGYTYEQYF. CDR3 nucleotides: TGTGCCAGCATCGAAGGGTATACCTACGAGCAGTACTTC.